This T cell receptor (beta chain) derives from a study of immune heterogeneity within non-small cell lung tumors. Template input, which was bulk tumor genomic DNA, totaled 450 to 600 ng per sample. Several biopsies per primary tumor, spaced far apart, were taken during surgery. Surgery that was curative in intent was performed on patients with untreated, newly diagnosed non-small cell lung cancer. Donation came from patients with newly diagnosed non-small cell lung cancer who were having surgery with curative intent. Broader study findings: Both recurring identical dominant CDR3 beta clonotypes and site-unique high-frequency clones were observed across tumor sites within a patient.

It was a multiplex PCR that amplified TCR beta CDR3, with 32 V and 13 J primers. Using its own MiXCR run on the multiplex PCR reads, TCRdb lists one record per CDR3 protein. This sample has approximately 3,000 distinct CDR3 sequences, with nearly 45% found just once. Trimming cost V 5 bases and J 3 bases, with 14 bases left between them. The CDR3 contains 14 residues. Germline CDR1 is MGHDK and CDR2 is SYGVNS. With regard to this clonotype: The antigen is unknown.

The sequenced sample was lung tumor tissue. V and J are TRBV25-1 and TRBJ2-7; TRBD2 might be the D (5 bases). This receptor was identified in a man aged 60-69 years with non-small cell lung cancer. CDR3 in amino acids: CASSQSGNSYEQYF. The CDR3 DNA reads TGTGCCAGCAGTCAATCCGGGAATAGCTACGAGCAGTACTTC.